The clone carrying this TCR beta chain was seen a few times. What it binds is not known. At least 7 million PBMCs were isolated per sample. Using a J-beta primer mix together with a sample-barcoded 5' primer, a second PCR was run for about 6 to 12 cycles. CDR3-containing paired-end reads numbering at least 2.5 million came from each sample. One entry per CDR3 protein, called by TCRdb with MiXCR from the 5' RACE reads. This sample has 550,000 to 700,000 distinct CDR3 sequences; approximately 25% occur once, and the top ten carry 18%. The data are from a study of blood T cells in healthy people across ages. Germline CDR1 MNHNS, CDR2 SASEGT. Between the trimmed V and J ends, which lost 4 bases and 0 bases, there was a span of 13 bases. The CDR3 has 16 residues. The study's findings and limits: Expanded clonotype changes were possibly confounded by unknown donor CMV status.

This chain uses TRBV6-1 with TRBJ1-5; D might be TRBD1 (6 bases). The receptor was derived from a woman in her seventies in good health. Sequenced: blood. The CDR3 region has the DNA TGTGCCAGCAGTGTGACCAGGGGAATTAGCAATCAGCCCCAGCATTTT. Encoded protein: CASSVTRGISNQPQHF.